Following are 3 T cell receptor beta chains from one sample sequenced in a study of blood T cell repertoires in COVID-19. Using immunoSEQ multiplex PCR, the repertoire was profiled, and TCRdb retains in-frame clones only, with some absent. The table has approximately 230,000 clones, 70% to 90% seen once. Sequences were obtained from PBMCs or T cells enriched from blood (not recorded which). These receptors were obtained from a man in his late teens or twenties who had recovered from COVID-19.

The rearrangement joins TRBV11-2 to TRBJ2-1; 8 positions agree with TRBD1. The trim removed 4 bases at V and 4 bases at J, leaving 3 bases unmatched. Germline V lookup: CDR1 SGHAT, CDR2 FQNNGV. This CDR3 spans 14 amino acids. The CDR3 protein is CASSSWTGYNEQFF. In DNA form, the CDR3 reads TGTGCCAGCAGCTCATGGACAGGGTACAATGAGCAGTTCTTC.

V and J are TRBV19 and TRBJ2-2; 7 positions match TRBD2. The junction had 7 bases not matched to a gene; V was cut back by 2 bases and J by 4 bases. The CDR3 is made up of 16 amino acids. The germline gives CDR1 LNHDA, CDR2 SQIVND (reference sequence). CDR3 protein: CASSIFPGGFTGELFF. For the CDR3, the DNA is TGTGCCAGTAGTATATTCCCGGGAGGATTCACCGGGGAGCTGTTTTTT. Full variable domain (outside the CDR3, taken from reference TRBV19 and TRBJ2-2): DGGITQSPKYLFRKEGQNVTLSCEQNLNHDAMYWYRQDPGQGLRLIYYSQIVNDFQKGDIAEGYSVSREKKESFPLTVTSAQKNPTAFYLCASSIFPGGFTGELFFGEGSRLTVL.

The rearrangement uses TRBV10-3 and TRBJ2-3; TRBD2 aligns across 13 bases. Germline CDR1 and CDR2: ENHRY and SYGVKD. V dropped 3 bases and J dropped 4; count of bases not matched to a gene: 7. The CDR3 covers 17 residues. The CDR3 DNA sequence: TGTGCCATCAGTGATGCCGGGACTAGCGGGAATGCAGATACGCAGTATTTT. Amino acid sequence: CAISDAGTSGNADTQYF.